These 12 T cell receptor beta chains originate from one sample sequenced in a study of cytomegalovirus exposure and HLA in healthy donors. Amplification used 60 Vbeta primers and 13 Jbeta primers. Method: immunoSEQ multiplex PCR; TCRdb's copy keeps in-frame clones and lacks some. The table has approximately 170,000 clones, roughly 79% seen once. Material: PBMCs. These receptors came from a man in his forties in good health and CMV-seronegative.

The gene calls are TRBV7-3 and TRBJ2-1; 7 positions match TRBD2. V trimming: 5 bases; J trimming: 1 base; junction bases outside the gene matches: 5. CDR3 length: 15 amino acids. Germline values: CDR1 SGHTA, CDR2 FQGTGA. CDR3 DNA sequence: TGTGCCAGCAGCCCCCTAGCGGTATCCTACAATGAGCAGTTCTTC. Protein: CASSPLAVSYNEQFF.

The chain carries TRBV28 and TRBJ2-4; perhaps TRBD1 as D (6 bases). Germline V gene sequence: CDR1 MDHEN, CDR2 SYDVKM. The CDR3 contains 14 residues. The V and J ends lost 2 bases and 4 bases respectively, with 9 bases between them. The CDR3 loop reads CASSLRQGKNIQYF. CDR3 coding DNA: TGTGCCAGCAGTTTAAGGCAGGGGAAAAACATTCAGTACTTC.

This chain connects TRBV5-1 to TRBJ2-2; 8 bases align to TRBD2. The CDR3 loop spans 16 amino acids. The V gene's germline CDR1 is SGHRS and CDR2 YFSETQ. V trimming: 4 bases; J trimming: 1 base; junction bases outside the gene matches: 6. Written as DNA, the CDR3 is TGCGCCAGCAGCCGGACCACTAGCGGGAACACCGGGGAGCTGTTTTTT. Translated, it gives CASSRTTSGNTGELFF. The full variable domain, its missing parts supplied by reference TRBV5-1 and TRBJ2-2, is KAGVTQTPRYLIKTRGQQVTLSCSPISGHRSVSWYQQTPGQGLQFLFEYFSETQRNKGNFPGRFSGRQFSNSRSEMNVSTLELGDSALYLCASSRTTSGNTGELFFGEGSRLTVL.

The chain has TRBV7-9 and TRBJ1-1; D call uncertain. V lost 4 bases to trimming and J lost 1 base, with 10 bases between them. The CDR3 is 14 amino acids. Germline V gene data show CDR1 as SEHNR and CDR2 as FQNEAQ (reference sequence). The CDR3 loop is CASSSSQPNTEAFF. The CDR3 nucleotides read TGTGCCAGCAGCTCCTCACAGCCGAACACTGAAGCTTTCTTT. Full variable domain (remainder filled in from reference TRBV7-9 and TRBJ1-1): DTGVSQNPRHKITKRGQNVTFRCDPISEHNRLYWYRQTLGQGPEFLTYFQNEAQLEKSRLLSDRFSAERPKGSFSTLEIQRTEQGDSAMYLCASSSSQPNTEAFFGQGTRLTVV.

The CDR3 is CASSPHPTVADEQFF. The CDR3 coding sequence is TGTGCCAGCAGCCCCCACCCTACAGTCGCCGATGAGCAGTTCTTC. The rearrangement uses TRBV9 and TRBJ2-1; unclear D gene. V lost 4 bases, J lost 8 bases, and 19 bases lay in between. Germline-derived CDR1 and CDR2 are SGDLS and YYNGEE. This CDR3 spans 15 amino acids.

This clone came up a few times. The chain has TRBV4-1 and TRBJ1-1; 7 nucleotides agree with TRBD1. Germline CDR1 MGHRA, CDR2 YSYEKL. J gave up 5 bases and V 3 bases, and 6 bases lay outside the gene matches. The CDR3 is made up of 14 amino acids. The CDR3 sequence is CASSHDRVKTEAFF. Written as DNA, the CDR3 is TGCGCCAGCAGCCACGACAGGGTTAAGACTGAAGCTTTCTTT.

The genes are TRBV27 and TRBJ2-5; tentative D call: TRBD2 (5 bases). The CDR3 loop spans 15 amino acids. The germline V and J ends were trimmed by 6 bases and 5 bases, with 19 bases remaining between them. The germline V gene has CDR1 MNHEY and CDR2 SMNVEV (reference sequence). In DNA, the CDR3 is TGTGCCAGCAGGTCCGAGGGCCTGACCCTGGAGACCCAGTACTTC. Protein product: CASRSEGLTLETQYF.

This clone was seen a few times. The rearrangement uses TRBV7-2 and TRBJ2-3; 12 bases fit TRBD2. The junction had 8 bases not matched to a gene; V was cut back by 5 bases and J by 5 bases. Germline V lookup: CDR1 SGHTA, CDR2 FQGNSA. This CDR3 region has 16 residues. The CDR3 sequence: CASSRQTSGRGDTQYF. CDR3 nucleotide sequence: TGTGCCAGCAGCCGCCAGACTAGCGGGAGAGGAGATACGCAGTATTTT.

This clone was seen more than once but under ten times. The chain links TRBV27 to TRBJ1-1; 9 bases fit TRBD1. CDR1 and CDR2 (germline): MNHEY, SMNVEV (reference sequence). The V gene end was trimmed by 7 bases and the J gene end by 1 base; junction bases not matched to a gene: 7. The length of the CDR3 is 15 residues. In DNA form, the CDR3 reads TGTGCCAGCAATAGGGGACAGGGATGGAACACTGAAGCTTTCTTT. Protein product: CASNRGQGWNTEAFF.

This chain links TRBV6-6 with TRBJ2-2, with 12 positions matching TRBD1. V was pared by 5 bases and J by 3 bases, with 4 bases of the junction left unmatched. This CDR3 comprises 16 residues. CDR1 is MNHNY, CDR2 SVGAGI, per germline (reference sequence). In DNA form, the CDR3 reads TGTGCCAGCAGTAAAGGGACAGGGGGCTACACCGGGGAGCTGTTTTTT. Translation gives CASSKGTGGYTGELFF.

V usage is TRBV18 and J usage is TRBJ2-3; D is perhaps TRBD2 (6 bases). Germline loops: CDR1 KGHSH, CDR2 LQKENI. The CDR3 contains 15 residues. V was trimmed by 3 bases and J by 2 bases, leaving 12 bases between them. DNA of the CDR3: TGTGCCAGCTCACCTCTTAGCGGAACCACAGATACGCAGTATTTT. This encodes CASSPLSGTTDTQYF.

The chain employs TRBV4-1 and TRBJ2-3, with TRBD1 matching 8 bases. CDR3 length: 15 amino acids. With V trimmed by 5 bases and J by 2 bases, 6 bases remained unmatched. Per germline, CDR1 MGHRA and CDR2 YSYEKL. The CDR3 region has the DNA TGCGCCAGCAGCTTCCGACAGGGGCTCACAGATACGCAGTATTTT. It codes for CASSFRQGLTDTQYF.